This T cell receptor (beta chain) appears in the sequencing data of a study of blood T cells in healthy people across ages (dated by TCRdb to the mid-2010s). Background on the whole study: In model experiments, roughly one uniquely barcoded TCR beta cDNA molecule per two T cells was captured by template switching. To avoid experimental bias, donors of different ages were distributed randomly across sequencing lanes. The study measured age-related changes in TCR beta repertoire diversity using deep sequencing normalized with unique cDNA molecular identifiers. For two donors (one aged 18 to 30 and one aged 80 or older), the study analyzed two additional independent replicas of 1 million unique cDNA reads from the same blood draw. The donors were split into four age groups: young (average about 16 years), middle-aged (39), aged (roughly 60) and long-lived (roughly 86).

This clonotype was seen only a few times. Its antigen is still unknown. The input lacks base qualities; no much larger clone sits a single base away. The library was generated by 5' RACE. Sequenced using an Illumina HiSeq 2500. A second PCR of about 6 to 11 cycles was performed with a sample-barcoded 5' primer and a J-beta primer mix. A template-switch 5' adaptor carrying 12 random nucleotides introduced a unique molecular identifier onto each TCR beta cDNA molecule. At least 2.5 million CDR3-containing paired-end reads were obtained from each sample. The Mint cDNA synthesis kit, primed by a TRBC-specific oligonucleotide, was used to synthesize first-strand cDNA from all RNA. All cDNA was treated with uracil-DNA glycosylase and then went through a first 18-cycle PCR with the universal primers M1SS and BC2_uni_R. Processing in the source paper ran as follows. For normalization, 1 million high-quality reads, each with a distinct molecular identifier, were randomly selected from each sample. Reads sharing molecular identifiers were discarded rather than binned into consensus sequences. MiTCR, run with a Q25 quality threshold and the strictest error-elimination algorithm, handled CDR3 identification, clonotype clustering and error correction. A nonparametric unseen species model with Euler transformation was used to estimate lower-bound total TCR beta diversity. TCRdb redid the processing of the public reads, applying fastp at Q25 and MiXCR, and retained in-frame beta chains. CDR3 protein sequences are deduplicated, and each keeps its most common genes and DNA. The V and J calls follow TCRdb's processing rather than the paper's. This sample holds more than 700,000 distinct CDR3 sequences; less than 70% were observed only once. Together, the top ten hold about 38% of the sample.

Donors were under 40 systemically healthy Caucasian individuals from Russia aged about 6 to 100 years. About 9.1 milliliters of peripheral blood were collected from each donor into EDTA-treated Vacutainer tubes. PBMCs were isolated by Ficoll-Paque density-gradient centrifugation, with at least 6 million obtained per sample. Total RNA, at least 6 micrograms per sample, was extracted from PBMCs with Trizol reagent. Naive CD45RAhigh/CD27high T cell percentages were measured by flow cytometry on a PBMC aliquot from every donor. As encoded in the germline V gene (reference sequence), CDR1 is LGHDT while CDR2 is YNNKEL. Inclusive of the bounding cysteine and phenylalanine, the CDR3 is 18 residues long. Only the CDR3 DNA is retained, 54 bases long and in frame from the first base. Clipping removes 4 bases from V and 6 bases from J, with 18 as the unmatched junction base count. General conclusions and limits of the study: As age increased, observed TCR beta diversity per million T cells dropped in a roughly linear way, and a significant reduction was already evident by age 40. The long-lived group showed more naive CD4+ T cells, fewer expanded clones and increased TCR diversity than the aged group, suggesting age selection. Because donor CMV infection status was unknown, age-related changes in expanded clonotypes were potentially confounded. Total diversity estimates from one million sequenced T cells were considered lower bounds and underestimates. Observed TCR beta diversity correlated strongly with the percentage of naive T cells measured by flow cytometry. Since profiling was done on bulk unsorted PBMCs, naive and antigen-experienced compartments could not be conclusively compared.

Sequenced: blood. Recombination joined TRBV3-1 with TRBJ2-7; 10 middle bases align to TRBD2. The receptor was derived from an elderly man in good health. The nucleotides are TGTGCCAGCAGCCCCATCACTAGCGGGAATGTAAGGCCTCGCGAGCAGTACTTC. This translates into CASSPITSGNVRPREQYF.